These 23 T cell receptor beta chains came from one sample sequenced in a study of T cells expressing NK-cell markers. TCRdb re-analyzed the 5' RACE reads; it lists each CDR3 protein once, without DNA. This repertoire includes 550,000 to 600,000 distinct CDR3 sequences. Specimen: blood T cells: a sorted CD56 or NKG2C T cell subset, CD4+ or CD8+ T cells, or bulk PBMC T cells (not recorded which). The source of these receptors is a man aged 18 to 30 in good health.

J is TRBJ1-6 and V is TRBV20-1. This CDR3 has 11 residues. CDR1 is DFQATT, CDR2 SNEGSKA, per germline (reference sequence). CDR3 loop: CSAIPNSPLHF.

The chain uses TRBV7-6 and TRBJ2-3. This CDR3 spans 15 amino acids. Germline-derived CDR1 and CDR2 are SGHVS and FNYEAQ. CDR3 amino acids: CASSVKRDAADTQYF.

The genes are TRBV5-1 and TRBJ2-6; lacking DNA, the TRBD1 call made by TCRdb goes unchecked. The CDR3 length is 18 residues. Germline-derived CDR1 and CDR2 are SGHRS and YFSETQ. CDR3 protein: CASSSGDRGIAGANVLTF.

The V gene is TRBV6-2 or TRBV6-3, the J gene TRBJ2-7; lacking DNA, the TRBD1 call made by TCRdb goes unchecked. From germline, CDR1 is MNHEY and CDR2 SVGEGT. This CDR3 has 15 residues. CDR3: CASSPYSGRGYEQYF.

V usage is TRBV6-1 and J usage is TRBJ2-3. This CDR3 spans 14 amino acids. Germline V gives CDR1 MNHNS, CDR2 SASEGT. The CDR3 loop reads CASTSNIWGDTQYF.

CDR3 sequence: CASSLAILEPQFF. V and J are TRBV7-9 and TRBJ2-1. The length of the CDR3 is 13 residues. Germline V gene lookup returns CDR1 SEHNR and CDR2 FQNEAQ (reference sequence). Drawing the rest from reference TRBV7-9 and TRBJ2-1, the complete variable domain is DTGVSQNPRHKITKRGQNVTFRCDPISEHNRLYWYRQTLGQGPEFLTYFQNEAQLEKSRLLSDRFSAERPKGSFSTLEIQRTEQGDSAMYLCASSLAILEPQFFGPGTRLTVL.

V is TRBV18 and J is TRBJ2-7. Germline values: CDR1 KGHSH, CDR2 LQKENI. This CDR3 contains 15 residues. The CDR3 loop reads CASSPWNGSYDEQYF.

This sequence joins TRBV9 and TRBJ2-1; TCRdb reports TRBD1, a call that lacks DNA to check it against. In germline, CDR1 is SGDLS, CDR2 YYNGEE. This CDR3 comprises 11 residues. CDR3 amino acids: CASSEGSEQFF. The entire variable domain, with the rest obtained from reference TRBV9 and TRBJ2-1, is as follows: DSGVTQTPKHLITATGQRVTLRCSPRSGDLSVYWYQQSLDQGLQFLIQYYNGEERAKGNILERFSAQQFPDLHSELNLSSLELGDSALYFCASSEGSEQFFGPGTRLTVL.

The chain couples TRBV24-1 to TRBJ2-7; without DNA, the TCRdb call of TRBD1 cannot be checked. Germline V gene lookup returns CDR1 KGHDR and CDR2 SFDVKD. The CDR3 totals 15 residues. CDR3 protein: CATSDAGQGLAEQYF.

The chain couples TRBV14 to TRBJ2-3; TCRdb proposes TRBD1, but this gene call is untestable without DNA. Germline lookup yields CDR1 SGHDN and CDR2 FVKESK. The CDR3 totals 14 residues. CDR3: CASSQWDSTDTQYF.

The chain couples TRBV5-6 to TRBJ2-1; absent DNA, TCRdb's TRBD2 call cannot be checked. This CDR3 is built from 16 residues. Germline-derived CDR1 and CDR2 are SGHDT and YYEEEE. The CDR3 spells CASSFPSGDFYNEQFF.

The rearrangement links TRBV27 to TRBJ2-3; TCRdb lists TRBD1, though no DNA is available to test this call. Germline V gives CDR1 MNHEY, CDR2 SMNVEV (reference sequence). The CDR3 contains 14 residues. CDR3 sequence reads: CASSLSHRVDTQYF.

The chain couples TRBV20-1 to TRBJ2-5. This CDR3 comprises 14 residues. The germline gives CDR1 DFQATT, CDR2 SNEGSKA (reference sequence). The CDR3 is CSARDPTEQETQYF.

This chain connects TRBV4-2 to TRBJ2-2; the D call from TCRdb, TRBD2, cannot be confirmed without DNA. CDR3 size: 16 residues. Germline CDR1 LGHNA, CDR2 YNFKEQ. CDR3 sequence: CASEGRLGVDTGELFF.

The chain recombines TRBV7-2 with TRBJ2-7. The germline V gene has CDR1 SGHTA and CDR2 FQGNSA. The CDR3 has 15 amino acids. The CDR3 is CASSLGTSSSYEQYF.

The chain employs TRBV7-9 and TRBJ2-5; TCRdb selects TRBD2, and the lack of DNA leaves this call unchecked. CDR3 length: 15 residues. Per the germline V gene, CDR1 is SEHNR and CDR2 is FQNEAQ (reference sequence). This chain's CDR3 is CASSLLVGLQETQYF.

The CDR3 here is CASSDPSLAGVRETQYF. The chain recombines TRBV6-4 with TRBJ2-5; without DNA, the TCRdb call of TRBD2 cannot be checked. This CDR3 spans 17 amino acids. Germline V lookup: CDR1 MRHNA, CDR2 SNTAGT.

This chain links TRBV20-1 with TRBJ2-7; TCRdb's D gene call, TRBD2, goes unchecked for lack of DNA. Germline V gene lookup returns CDR1 DFQATT and CDR2 SNEGSKA (reference sequence). The CDR3 runs 16 residues. The CDR3 loop is CSARDGLAGDMGEQYF.

This chain joins TRBV28 and TRBJ2-5. This CDR3 comprises 13 residues. The germline V gene encodes CDR1 MDHEN and CDR2 SYDVKM. CDR3 loop: CASSFLDQETQYF.

J is TRBJ2-1 and V is TRBV29-1; as DNA is missing, the TRBD2 call by TCRdb cannot be tested. The germline V gene has CDR1 SQVTM and CDR2 ANQGSEA. The CDR3 has 17 amino acids. This CDR3 reads CSVTAGRALVSANEQFF.

This chain connects TRBV27 to TRBJ2-2. The CDR3 covers 15 residues. The germline V gene has CDR1 MNHEY and CDR2 SMNVEV (reference sequence). This CDR3 reads CASSLLQVNTGELFF.

The chain carries TRBV6-5 and TRBJ2-3; TCRdb names TRBD1, which stays unverified in the absence of DNA. The germline V gene encodes CDR1 MNHEY and CDR2 SVGAGI. The CDR3 length is 16 residues. CDR3 region: CASSYSGTGLTDTQYF.

V gene TRBV7-2 combines with J gene TRBJ2-4. This CDR3 has 13 residues. Germline V lookup: CDR1 SGHTA, CDR2 FQGNSA. CDR3 loop: CASSSIYENIQYF.